Sequencing of this T cell receptor beta chain was carried out in a study of cytomegalovirus exposure and HLA in healthy donors. Only in-frame clones appear in the TCRdb table, and some are missing; sequencing was by immunoSEQ multiplex PCR. The sample includes 250,000 to 400,000 clones, 88% of them seen just once. The CDR3 spans 16 residues. V lost 2 bases, J lost 0 bases, and 11 bases lay in between. Germline V lookup: CDR1 PRHDT, CDR2 FYEKMQ (reference sequence). This clone was counted once. The material sequenced was PBMCs. The chain combines TRBV13 with TRBJ2-4; tentatively, D is TRBD1 (6 bases). The receptor was derived from a young man in good health and CMV-seronegative. CDR3 sequence reads: CASSLRGRTAKNIQYF. The DNA for the CDR3 is TGTGCCAGCAGCTTAAGGGGGAGAACAGCCAAAAACATTCAGTACTTC.